This T cell receptor (beta chain) was sequenced in a study of shared clonotypes between healthy human individuals. Everyone who donated was a Caucasian adult who lived in Nashville, Tennessee. This CDR3 has 13 amino acids. V was pared by 2 bases and J by 5 bases, with 3 bases of the junction left unmatched. Germline CDR1 SGHRS, CDR2 YFSETQ. Here immunoSEQ multiplex PCR was the method, and the copy in TCRdb shows in-frame clones only, minus some. The table shows 2 million to 2.5 million clones, with approximately 94% occurring only once. The source material was naive CD4+ T cells sorted from blood. Sample subset: CD45RA+ positively selected. The origin of this receptor is a man between 18 and 29 years old in good health. The rearrangement joins TRBV5-1 to TRBJ1-1; 7 nucleotides match TRBD1. CDR3 nucleotide sequence: TGCGCCAGCAGCTTAAAGGGGGCGACTGAAGCTTTCTTT. Its translation: CASSLKGATEAFF.